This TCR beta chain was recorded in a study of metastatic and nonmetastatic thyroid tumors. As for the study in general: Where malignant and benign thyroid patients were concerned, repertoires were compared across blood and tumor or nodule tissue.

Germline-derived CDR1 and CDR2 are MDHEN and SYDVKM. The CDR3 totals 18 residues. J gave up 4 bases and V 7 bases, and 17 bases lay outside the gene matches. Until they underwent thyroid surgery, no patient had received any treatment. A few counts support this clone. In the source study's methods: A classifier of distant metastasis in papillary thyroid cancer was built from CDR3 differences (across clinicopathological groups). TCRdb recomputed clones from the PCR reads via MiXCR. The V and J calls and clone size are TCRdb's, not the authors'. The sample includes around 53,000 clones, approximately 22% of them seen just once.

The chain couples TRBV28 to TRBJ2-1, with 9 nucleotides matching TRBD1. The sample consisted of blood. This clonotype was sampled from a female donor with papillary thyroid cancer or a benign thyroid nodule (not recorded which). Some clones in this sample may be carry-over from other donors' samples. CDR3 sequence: CASTYGRRGQGTYNEQFF. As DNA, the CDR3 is TGTGCCAGCACCTATGGGCGTCGGGGACAGGGAACTTACAATGAGCAGTTCTTC.